The 25 T cell receptor beta chains reported below all come from one sample, sequenced in a study of CD8 T cells in ankylosing spondylitis. TCRdb re-called the 5' RACE reads through MiXCR, storing one row per CDR3 protein. Of around 450,000 distinct CDR3 sequences in the sample, more than 25% were seen once. Study-level results: What seemed typical of ankylosing spondylitis blood was a TCR beta motif built from several highly homologous variants.

For these receptors, no antigen is known. The sample comprised blood, either unsorted or a sorted T cell fraction (not recorded which). The source of these receptors is a male donor with ankylosing spondylitis.

This clonotype was seen a few times. V and J are TRBV5-1 and TRBJ1-3; D gene ambiguous. Germline V gives CDR1 SGHRS, CDR2 YFSETQ. The CDR3 length is 15 residues. V lost 4 bases and J lost 0, with 11 bases in between. The CDR3 region is CASSPAGDSGNTIYF. DNA of the CDR3: TGCGCCAGCAGCCCGGCTGGGGACTCTGGAAACACCATATATTTT.

Comment on this clonotype: The junction shows a germline mismatch at one end, possibly a read error. The rearrangement joins TRBV29-1 to TRBJ2-2; 12 bases are shared with TRBD2. Germline assignment: CDR1 SQVTM and CDR2 ANQGSEA. There are 14 residues in the CDR3. CDR3 nucleotide sequence: TGCAGCGCTTGGACTAGCGGGAACGCCGGGGAGCTGTTTTTT. Encoded protein: CSAWTSGNAGELFF.

This clonotype was detected ten times or more. This chain uses TRBV24-1 with TRBJ2-2; TRBD1 matches 11 bases. V was clipped by 1 base and J by 5 bases; unmatched bases: 2. The CDR3 spans 16 residues. Per germline, CDR1 KGHDR and CDR2 SFDVKD. The CDR3 nucleotides read TGTGCCACCAGTGATTTTGGACAGGGGGCGACCGGGGAGCTGTTTTTT. Protein product: CATSDFGQGATGELFF.

This rearrangement joins TRBV6-6 to TRBJ1-5; D not resolved. V was cut by 2 bases and J by 9 bases, with 8 bases left in between. The CDR3 spans 12 residues. CDR1 is MNHNY and CDR2 is SVGAGI in the germline V gene (reference sequence). Here the CDR3 DNA reads TGTGCCAGCAGTTACGTCGATCGGCCCCAGCATTTT. Its protein product is CASSYVDRPQHF.

This clonotype was picked up many times. The chain uses TRBV12-3 or TRBV12-4 and TRBJ2-3; D possibly corresponds to TRBD1 (6 bases). Trimming took 3 bases from V and 9 from J, leaving 16 bases between them. The CDR3 runs to 14 residues. Here the CDR3 reads CASSLIVSDSTQYF. In DNA form, the CDR3 reads TGTGCCAGCAGTTTGATCGTGTCGGACAGCACGCAGTATTTT.

This clonotype showed up just a few times. The V call is TRBV19, the J call TRBJ2-2; D not certain. The CDR3 spans 13 residues. V was clipped by 1 base and J by 6 bases, with 6 bases between them. Germline lookup yields CDR1 LNHDA and CDR2 SQIVND (reference sequence). CDR3 bases: TGTGCCAGTAGTATAGGGACCGCCGGGGAGCTGTTTTTT. Encoded protein: CASSIGTAGELFF.

This clonotype was counted many times. This sequence joins TRBV20-1 and TRBJ2-7, with 8 bases identical to TRBD1. V lost 6 bases to trimming and J lost 4 bases; unmatched junction nucleotides: 11. From germline, CDR1 is DFQATT and CDR2 SNEGSKA (reference sequence). This CDR3 region has 14 residues. CDR3 in amino acids: CSASARQGRYEQYF. CDR3 nucleotide sequence: TGCAGTGCATCTGCCCGACAGGGGAGATACGAGCAGTACTTC.

This clonotype has a handful of counts. The chain recombines TRBV7-2 with TRBJ2-3; no clear D gene. This CDR3 is 14 amino acids long. V shed 6 bases and J shed 5 bases, with 15 bases lying between them. Germline values: CDR1 SGHTA, CDR2 FQGNSA. CDR3 amino acids: CASRVEAFQDTQYF. In DNA, the CDR3 is TGTGCCAGCAGGGTCGAGGCTTTCCAAGATACGCAGTATTTT.

This clonotype was observed a few times. The chain joins TRBV5-1 to TRBJ2-7; D ambiguous. Trimming cost V 5 bases and J 9 bases, with 33 bases left between them. The CDR3 loop spans 18 amino acids. Germline V gene data show CDR1 as SGHRS and CDR2 as YFSETQ. The CDR3 region is CASSQDDVYDLGVSMQYF. In DNA form, the CDR3 reads TGCGCCAGCAGTCAGGACGACGTCTACGATCTGGGCGTCTCTATGCAGTACTTC.

V and J are TRBV3-1 and TRBJ2-7, with 7 bases fitting TRBD1. CDR3 length: 16 amino acids. V shed 5 bases and J 4 bases; nucleotides not matched to a gene: 14. Germline CDR1 reads LGHDT; CDR2 reads YNNKEL (reference sequence). The CDR3 DNA sequence: TGTGCCAGCAGCGCGGAGAGGGAAACAGGGGAATACGAGCAGTACTTC. Translation gives CASSAERETGEYEQYF.

The V call is TRBV5-1, the J call TRBJ1-1; 9 nucleotides align to TRBD1. Germline V lookup: CDR1 SGHRS, CDR2 YFSETQ. CDR3 length: 15 amino acids. V shed 1 base and J 5 bases; nucleotides not matched to a gene: 6. The CDR3 nucleotides are TGCGCCAGCAGCTTGTGGGCGACAGGGGGAACTGAAGCTTTCTTT. Its translation: CASSLWATGGTEAFF.

In this sample, this clonotype turned up a few times. The chain links TRBV29-1 to TRBJ1-4; no clear D gene. The CDR3 has 14 residues. CDR1 is SQVTM, CDR2 ANQGSEA, per germline. V was shortened by 7 bases and J by 2 bases, with 14 bases between the two germline ends. The chain's CDR3 is CSASTEPTNEKLFF. Here the CDR3 DNA reads TGCAGCGCCTCGACCGAGCCGACTAATGAAAAACTGTTTTTT.

This clonotype has just a few counts. V usage is TRBV3-1 and J usage is TRBJ2-5; D ambiguous. Germline-derived CDR1 and CDR2 are LGHDT and YNNKEL (reference sequence). Trimming removed 3 bases at V and 4 bases at J, with 9 bases between. This CDR3 has 13 amino acids. The DNA of the CDR3 is TGTGCCAGCAGCCACGGCAGCGCAGAGACCCAGTACTTC. Its protein is CASSHGSAETQYF.

The chain links TRBV20-1 to TRBJ2-2; maybe TRBD1 (5 bases). Deletions cut 0 bases from V and 2 bases from J, with 7 bases between. Germline V lookup: CDR1 DFQATT, CDR2 SNEGSKA (reference sequence). CDR3 length equals 14 residues. The CDR3 reads CSAREGQNTGELFF. CDR3 coding DNA: TGCAGTGCTAGAGAGGGGCAAAACACCGGGGAGCTGTTTTTT.

This chain connects TRBV7-8 to TRBJ2-3, with no clear D. Germline V gene lookup returns CDR1 SGHVS and CDR2 FQNEAQ. The CDR3 is 15 residues long. V lost 5 bases and J lost 2, with 14 bases in between. This CDR3 reads CASSLGLGVTDTQYF. The CDR3 DNA follows: TGTGCCAGCAGCCTAGGCCTTGGGGTCACAGATACGCAGTATTTT.

The chain links TRBV19 to TRBJ2-5; 10 nucleotides line up with TRBD1. This CDR3 comprises 14 residues. CDR1 is LNHDA and CDR2 is SQIVND in the germline V gene (reference sequence). With V trimmed by 4 bases and J by 5 bases, 4 bases remained unmatched. The CDR3 is CASSTRDRGETQYF. The CDR3, as DNA: TGTGCCAGTAGTACCCGGGACAGGGGTGAGACCCAGTACTTC.

The chain has TRBV6-5 and TRBJ2-5; 7 positions match TRBD2. V was clipped by 5 bases and J by 4 bases; unmatched bases: 13. This CDR3 has 16 residues. Germline lookup yields CDR1 MNHEY and CDR2 SVGAGI. The CDR3: CASSIRLAEGIETQYF. CDR3 nucleotide sequence: TGTGCCAGCAGTATACGCCTAGCGGAGGGGATAGAGACCCAGTACTTC.

This clonotype was found a few times. The V and J genes are TRBV7-2 and TRBJ2-3; D call uncertain. Per the germline V gene, CDR1 is SGHTA and CDR2 is FQGNSA. V lost 3 bases, J lost 0 bases, and 7 bases lay in between. This CDR3 contains 14 residues. The CDR3 DNA follows: TGTGCCAGCAGCTTTCCAGCTAGCACAGATACGCAGTATTTT. Protein sequence: CASSFPASTDTQYF.

The gene calls are TRBV20-1 and TRBJ1-2; 10 bases agree with TRBD1. With 1 base clipped from V and 7 bases from J, the junction kept 6 bases outside the gene matches. This CDR3 comprises 14 residues. The V gene's germline CDR1 is DFQATT and CDR2 SNEGSKA (reference sequence). Written as DNA, the CDR3 is TGCAGTGCTAGAGGGAGGACAGGGGGACGTGGCTACACCTTC. It codes for CSARGRTGGRGYTF.

The chain uses TRBV2 and TRBJ1-5; weak D call: TRBD1 (5 bases). Germline-derived CDR1 and CDR2 are SNHLY and FYNNEI. V dropped 2 bases and J dropped 3 bases, with 11 bases sitting between them. The CDR3 covers 15 residues. The CDR3 spells CASSESAGINQPQHF. The CDR3 bases are TGTGCCAGCAGTGAATCCGCAGGGATCAATCAGCCCCAGCATTTT.

This clonotype was counted only a few times. CDR3 coding DNA: TGTGCCACCAGTGATTTGGGGACTAGCGGGAGGGGAGATACGCAGTATTTT. Its translation is CATSDLGTSGRGDTQYF. The chain employs TRBV24-1 and TRBJ2-3; 16 bases are a match to TRBD2. Germline CDR1 KGHDR, CDR2 SFDVKD. The length of the CDR3 is 17 residues. V was pared by 0 bases and J by 5 bases, with 1 base of the junction left unmatched.

This clonotype showed up just a few times. V and J are TRBV7-9 and TRBJ2-1; 8 bases fit TRBD1. The CDR3 is 15 amino acids. The V gene's germline CDR1 is SEHNR and CDR2 FQNEAQ (reference sequence). V lost 7 bases to trimming and J lost 10 bases; unmatched junction nucleotides: 15. CDR3 in amino acids: CASTRYGQGWWEQFF. In DNA form, the CDR3 reads TGTGCCAGCACCCGCTACGGACAGGGATGGTGGGAGCAGTTCTTC.

This clonotype was counted between two and nine times. The J gene is TRBJ1-2, the V gene TRBV6-1, with 7 bases matching TRBD1. This CDR3 is 14 amino acids long. The germline CDR1 and CDR2 sequences are MNHNS and SASEGT. Trimming cost V 7 bases and J 2 bases; bases outside gene matches: 7. CDR3 in amino acids: CASTPTGPNYGYTF. In DNA form, the CDR3 reads TGTGCCAGCACCCCGACAGGGCCAAACTATGGCTACACCTTC.

V usage is TRBV20-1 and J usage is TRBJ1-1; D unclear. V was clipped by 3 bases and J by 4 bases, with 6 bases between them. This CDR3 contains 11 residues. CDR1 and CDR2 (germline): DFQATT, SNEGSKA (reference sequence). In DNA form, the CDR3 reads TGCAGTGCTAGCGGCACCACTGAAGCTTTCTTT. Amino acids: CSASGTTEAFF.

This clonotype was seen only a few times. The rearrangement uses TRBV5-1 and TRBJ2-1; D is unclear. Trimming took 0 bases from V and 5 from J, leaving 18 bases between them. The CDR3 has 17 amino acids. CDR1 is SGHRS and CDR2 is YFSETQ in the germline V gene. CDR3 amino acids: CASSLVMTRTTHNEQFF. CDR3 nucleotide sequence: TGCGCCAGCAGCTTGGTTATGACAAGGACGACCCACAATGAGCAGTTCTTC.